This is a list of T cell receptor beta chains from one sample in a study of blood T cell repertoires in COVID-19. The protocol was immunoSEQ multiplex PCR, while the TCRdb copy is restricted to in-frame clones and leaves out a portion. The sample holds more than 95,000 clones, around 74% seen once. The sequenced sample was peripheral blood. The receptors were gathered from a man older than 75 with COVID-19, enrolled during active disease. CDR3s include the opening cysteine and the closing phenylalanine or tryptophan. The D gene is left open where the match is weak. Not all rows give a size; the values are once, few, many and, for expanded clones, a class.

clone size	D gene	V gene	J gene	CDR3 protein	CDR3 DNA
NA	TRBD1	TRBV3-1/TRBV3-2	TRBJ1-2	CASSQDGQGVRGYTF	TGTGCCAGCAGCCAAGATGGGCAGGGGGTGCGTGGCTACACCTTC
NA	TRBD2	TRBV29-1	TRBJ2-3	CSVFRTSLTTDTQYF	TGCAGCGTTTTCAGGACTAGCCTGACGACAGATACGCAGTATTTT
NA	TRBD2	TRBV19	TRBJ2-3	CASTVIGGSADTQYF	TGTGCCAGTACGGTCATTGGCGGGAGCGCAGATACGCAGTATTTT
NA	TRBD1	TRBV7-3	TRBJ1-2	CASSLNPGTGDYGYTF	TGTGCCAGCAGCTTAAACCCCGGGACAGGGGACTATGGCTACACCTTC
few	NA	TRBV5-1	TRBJ2-6	CASSLGGSGANVLTF	TGCGCCAGCAGCTTGGGAGGGTCTGGGGCCAACGTCCTGACTTTC
NA	NA	TRBV7-9	TRBJ2-5	CASSLYPSAQETQYF	TGTGCCAGCAGCCTCTACCCTAGCGCTCAAGAGACCCAGTACTTC
NA	NA	TRBV28	TRBJ2-1	CASSLPRDTAHLGNEQFF	TGTGCCAGCAGTTTACCCCGGGACACTGCACATCTCGGGAATGAGCAGTTCTTC
few	TRBD2	TRBV29-1	TRBJ2-2	CSVWAGEEAGELFF	TGCAGCGTTTGGGCGGGAGAGGAGGCCGGGGAGCTGTTTTTT
NA	NA	TRBV7-9	TRBJ1-4	CASTPVGGPNEKLFF	TGTGCCAGCACCCCCGTTGGAGGGCCTAATGAAAAACTGTTTTTT
NA	TRBD1	TRBV10-3	TRBJ1-1	CAISESDRENTEAFF	TGTGCCATCAGTGAGTCGGACAGGGAGAACACTGAAGCTTTCTTT
few	TRBD1	TRBV9	TRBJ1-1	CASAPGGDRALFNTEAFF	TGTGCCAGCGCCCCCGGAGGGGACAGGGCCCTATTTAACACTGAAGCTTTCTTT
NA	TRBD2	TRBV5-1	TRBJ2-3	CASSHGTSEDTQYF	TGCGCCAGCAGTCACGGGACTAGCGAAGATACGCAGTATTTT
NA	NA	TRBV9	TRBJ1-3	CASSVSRDGNTIYF	TGTGCCAGCAGCGTAAGCCGGGATGGAAACACCATATATTTT
many	NA	TRBV28	TRBJ1-5	CASKSQGLGQHF	TGTGCCAGCAAAAGTCAGGGGCTGGGCCAGCATTTT
few	TRBD2	TRBV3-1/TRBV3-2	TRBJ2-5	CASSPMAGVGETQYF	TGTGCCAGCAGCCCGATGGCGGGAGTAGGAGAGACCCAGTACTTC
once	NA	TRBV12-3/TRBV12-4	TRBJ2-5	CASSFGVGETQYF	TGTGCCAGCAGTTTTGGAGTTGGCGAGACCCAGTACTTC
NA	TRBD1	TRBV15	TRBJ1-2	CATSKSTGTGNYGYTF	TGTGCCACCAGCAAATCGACGGGGACAGGGAACTATGGCTACACCTTC
NA	TRBD2	TRBV23-1	TRBJ2-1	CASSQHRGRTSGSTYNEQFF	TGCGCCAGCAGTCAACACAGGGGACGAACTAGCGGGAGCACCTACAATGAGCAGTTCTTC
NA	NA	TRBV6-5	TRBJ2-1	CASSYGPGMDEQFF	TGTGCCAGCAGTTACGGCCCAGGGATGGATGAGCAGTTCTTC
NA	NA	TRBV5-1	TRBJ1-2	CASSFSGDYGYTF	TGCGCCAGCAGCTTCTCAGGGGACTATGGCTACACCTTC
NA	TRBD1	TRBV18	TRBJ1-1	CASSPLGQLNTEAFF	TGTGCCAGCTCACCATTGGGACAGTTGAACACTGAAGCTTTCTTT
NA	NA	TRBV25-1	TRBJ1-6	CASSDGGFSYNSPLHF	TGTGCCAGCAGTGATGGGGGGTTCTCCTATAATTCACCCCTCCACTTT
NA	TRBD1	TRBV28	TRBJ2-5	CASIYAQAGTGGETQYF	TGTGCCAGCATCTATGCCCAAGCCGGGACAGGGGGAGAGACCCAGTACTTC
NA	NA	TRBV2	TRBJ2-3	CASSYTGSDTQYF	TGTGCCAGCAGTTATACAGGGTCAGATACGCAGTATTTT
NA	NA	TRBV19	TRBJ1-5	CASSVEYSNQPQHF	TGTGCCAGTAGTGTGGAGTATAGCAATCAGCCCCAGCATTTT
NA	TRBD1	TRBV9	TRBJ1-4	CASSPGTVTNEKLFF	TGTGCCAGCAGCCCCGGGACAGTAACTAATGAAAAACTGTTTTTT
once	NA	TRBV18	TRBJ1-5	CASSGQSNQPQHF	TGTGCCAGCTCAGGGCAGTCCAATCAGCCCCAGCATTTT
NA	NA	TRBV28	TRBJ2-1	CASSLDMSGALLANEQFF	TGTGCCAGCAGTTTAGATATGTCAGGGGCGCTTTTGGCAAATGAGCAGTTCTTC
NA	TRBD1	TRBV10-3	TRBJ1-2	CAIRDRENYGYTF	TGTGCCATCAGAGACAGGGAGAACTATGGCTACACCTTC
NA	TRBD2	TRBV10-3	TRBJ2-1	CAISEVLSGRAGGEQFF	TGTGCCATCAGTGAGGTCCTTAGCGGGAGGGCAGGCGGTGAGCAGTTCTTC
NA	NA	TRBV5-1	TRBJ2-7	CASSLRGNYEQYF	TGCGCCAGCAGCTTGCGAGGGAACTACGAGCAGTACTTC
NA	NA	TRBV29-1	TRBJ1-1	CSVEVSRASNTEAFF	TGCAGCGTTGAAGTCAGCAGGGCATCGAACACTGAAGCTTTCTTT
NA	TRBD2	TRBV28	TRBJ2-1	CASSSPGTIHDNEQFF	TGTGCCAGCAGCTCCCCCGGGACTATCCATGACAATGAGCAGTTCTTC
medium-sized	NA	TRBV4-1	TRBJ2-1	CASSQDPLGRNEQFF	TGCGCCAGCAGCCAAGACCCTCTTGGCCGCAATGAGCAGTTCTTC
few	TRBD1	TRBV19	TRBJ1-3	CASSIDRTGGGNTIYF	TGTGCCAGTAGTATAGATCGGACAGGTGGTGGAAACACCATATATTTT
NA	NA	TRBV28	TRBJ1-2	CASTPGRVRGYTF	TGTGCCAGCACCCCGGGGAGGGTAAGGGGCTACACCTTC
NA	TRBD1	TRBV28	TRBJ2-4	CASSLGQPIAKNIQYF	TGTGCCAGCAGCCTGGGACAGCCCATAGCCAAAAACATTCAGTACTTC